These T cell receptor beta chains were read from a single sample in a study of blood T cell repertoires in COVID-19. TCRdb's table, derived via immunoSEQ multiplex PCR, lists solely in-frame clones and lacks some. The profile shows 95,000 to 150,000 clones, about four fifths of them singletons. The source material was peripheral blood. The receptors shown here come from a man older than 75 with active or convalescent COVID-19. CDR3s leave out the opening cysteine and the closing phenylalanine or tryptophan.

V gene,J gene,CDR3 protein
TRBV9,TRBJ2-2,ASTLDPGLAGGELF
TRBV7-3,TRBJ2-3,ASSPGQPTDTQY
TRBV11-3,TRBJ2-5,ASSLGQGAEETQY
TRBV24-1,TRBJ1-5,ATSGAGLYQPQH
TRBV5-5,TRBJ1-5,ASGPGTGPNQPQH
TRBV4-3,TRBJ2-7,ASSHVGAGGSYEQY
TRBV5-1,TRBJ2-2,ASSFWGVDTGELF
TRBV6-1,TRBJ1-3,ASSEYRGDSGNTIY
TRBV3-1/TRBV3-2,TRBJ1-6,ASSQGDRGKSPLH
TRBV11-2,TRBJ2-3,ASSSSPPPDTQY
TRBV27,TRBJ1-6,ASKPYQGSQLSPLH
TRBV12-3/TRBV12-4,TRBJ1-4,ASSLLGGVVV
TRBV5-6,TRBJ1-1,ASSLRGTEAF
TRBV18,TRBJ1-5,ASSPPGQGNQPQH
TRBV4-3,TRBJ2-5,ASSLNNQETQY
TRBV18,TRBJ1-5,ASSPNAPGQGNQPQH
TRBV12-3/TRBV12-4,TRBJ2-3,ASRINPVDTQY
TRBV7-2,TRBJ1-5,ASSWGESQPQH
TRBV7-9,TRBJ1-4,ASSLVRAGGEKLF
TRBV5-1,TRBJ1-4,ASSSRDRAMGEKLF
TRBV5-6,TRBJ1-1,ASSLYLINRDTEAF
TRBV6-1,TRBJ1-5,ASSKGNQGRNQPQH
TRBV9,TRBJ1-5,ASSGEAGQENSNQPQH
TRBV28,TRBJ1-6,ASTASGHWSSYNSPLH
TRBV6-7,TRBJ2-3,ASSRLDFSTDTQY
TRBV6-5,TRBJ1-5,ASSYRAQAGNQPQH
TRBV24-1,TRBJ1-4,ATSGPTNEKLF
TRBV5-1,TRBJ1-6,ASSLNLGSGIDSPLH
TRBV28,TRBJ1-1,ASFRGFGTEAF
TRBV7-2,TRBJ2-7,ASREAGQGPYEQY
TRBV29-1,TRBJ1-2,SVSEGTLNNYGYT
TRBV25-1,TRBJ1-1,ASTPEGDTEAF
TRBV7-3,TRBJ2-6,ASSQTATGANVLT
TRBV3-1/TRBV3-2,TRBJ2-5,ASSQERGGQETQY
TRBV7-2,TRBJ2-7,ASSPLDGSYEQY
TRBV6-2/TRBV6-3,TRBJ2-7,ASSYSRGPYEQY
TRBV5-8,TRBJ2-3,ASSFSGGSTDTQY
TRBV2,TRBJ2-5,ASSERTSSGTQY
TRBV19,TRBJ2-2,ASSIPGFGELF
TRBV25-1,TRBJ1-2,VKVEGDYGYT
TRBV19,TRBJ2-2,ASSARVGLGTGELF